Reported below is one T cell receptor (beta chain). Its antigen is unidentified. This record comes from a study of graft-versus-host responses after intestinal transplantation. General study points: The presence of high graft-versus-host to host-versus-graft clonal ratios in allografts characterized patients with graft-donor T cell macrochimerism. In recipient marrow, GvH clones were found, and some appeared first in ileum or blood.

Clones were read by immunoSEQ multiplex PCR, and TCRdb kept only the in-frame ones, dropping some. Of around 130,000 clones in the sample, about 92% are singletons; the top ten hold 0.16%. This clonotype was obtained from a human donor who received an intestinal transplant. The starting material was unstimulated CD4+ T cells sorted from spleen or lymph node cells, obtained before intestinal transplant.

Here the CDR3 DNA reads TGTGCCTGGATGAGGAGCTATGGCTACACCTTC. Translation gives CAWMRSYGYTF. This chain links TRBV30 with TRBJ1-2, with D unclear. Germline CDR1 GTSNPN, CDR2 SVGIG (reference sequence). Trimming removed 4 bases from V and 4 bases from J, with 7 bases in between. The CDR3 has 11 residues.